This T cell receptor beta chain was sequenced for a study of response to subunit inactivated influenza vaccine. The ends were cut back, 2 bases at V and 4 bases at J, with 17 bases in the middle. The germline V gene encodes CDR1 SEHNR and CDR2 FQNEAQ (reference sequence). The CDR3 is made up of 16 amino acids. Regarding the study as a whole: Only a handful of new T cells, the authors suggested, are recruited with each seasonal influenza vaccination.

This clonotype was seen only a few times. Its antigen is not known. TCRdb redid the calling of the RT-PCR reads with MiXCR, one entry per CDR3 protein. The sample lists fewer than 800,000 distinct CDR3 sequences, roughly 14% occurring once. The source of this sequence is a man aged 50 to 59 who received an inactivated influenza vaccine. V usage is TRBV7-9 and J usage is TRBJ1-1, with D uncertain. The sequencing used PBMCs from blood, collected roughly 13 days after vaccination. This chain's CDR3 is CASSLSVTVVSTEAFF. The CDR3 bases are TGTGCCAGCAGCTTATCGGTAACAGTCGTGAGCACTGAAGCTTTCTTT.